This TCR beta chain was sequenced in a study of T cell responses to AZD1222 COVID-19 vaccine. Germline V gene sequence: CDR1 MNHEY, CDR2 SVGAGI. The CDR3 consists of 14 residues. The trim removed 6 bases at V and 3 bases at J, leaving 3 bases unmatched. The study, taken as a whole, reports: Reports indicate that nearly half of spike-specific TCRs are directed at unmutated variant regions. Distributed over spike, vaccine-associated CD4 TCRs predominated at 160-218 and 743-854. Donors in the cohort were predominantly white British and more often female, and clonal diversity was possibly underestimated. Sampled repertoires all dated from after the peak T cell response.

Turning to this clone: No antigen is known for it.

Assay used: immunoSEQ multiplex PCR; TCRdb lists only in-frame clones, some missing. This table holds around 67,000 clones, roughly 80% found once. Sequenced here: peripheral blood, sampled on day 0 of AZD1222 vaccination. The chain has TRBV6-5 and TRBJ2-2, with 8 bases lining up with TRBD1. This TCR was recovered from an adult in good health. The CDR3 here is CASRTGQDTGELFF. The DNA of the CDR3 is TGTGCCAGCAGGACGGGACAGGACACCGGGGAGCTGTTTTTT.